This paragraph covers one T cell receptor beta chain sequence. Antigen: not known. V was clipped by 5 bases and J by 4 bases, with 14 bases between them. From germline, CDR1 is SQVTM and CDR2 ANQGSEA. This CDR3 has 13 residues. This record comes from a study of T-cell memory formation after mild COVID-19. Libraries for TCRalpha and TCRbeta carried sample barcodes and unique molecular identifiers via 5'RACE. Each CDR3 protein is one row after TCRdb ran MiXCR on the 5' RACE reads. The data contain 180,000 or so distinct CDR3 sequences, around a tenth of them singletons. Overall study findings and caveats: Some clones that responded turned up in pre-infection memory, which suggests that cross-reactive memory joined in. Contracting CD4+ clones were located mainly in CM and EM, and CD8+ clones in EMRA.

The V and J genes are TRBV29-1 and TRBJ1-2; no definite D call. Sequenced input: PBMCs or a T cell subset sorted from them (not recorded which). The sequence derives from a man aged 18-30 years who had mild COVID-19 (a few samples of this study predate the infection). Cell type and time point are not known. CDR3 region: CSVPRDGPYGYTF. CDR3 DNA sequence: TGCAGCGTTCCACGCGACGGACCCTATGGCTACACCTTC.